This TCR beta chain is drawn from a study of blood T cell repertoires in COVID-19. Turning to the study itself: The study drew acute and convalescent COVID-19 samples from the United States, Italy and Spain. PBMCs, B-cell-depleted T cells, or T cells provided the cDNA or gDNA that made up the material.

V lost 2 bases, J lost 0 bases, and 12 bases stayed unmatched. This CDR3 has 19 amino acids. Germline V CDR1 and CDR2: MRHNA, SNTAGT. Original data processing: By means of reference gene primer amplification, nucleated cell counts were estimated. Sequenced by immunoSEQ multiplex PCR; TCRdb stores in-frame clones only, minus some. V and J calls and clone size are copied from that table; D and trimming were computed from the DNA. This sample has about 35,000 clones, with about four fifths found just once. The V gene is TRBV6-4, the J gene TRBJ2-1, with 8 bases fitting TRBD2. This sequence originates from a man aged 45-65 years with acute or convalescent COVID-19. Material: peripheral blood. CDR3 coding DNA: TGTGCCAGCAGTGACCCCGGGGGGGAGCGGGGGAGCTCCTACAATGAGCAGTTCTTC. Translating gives CASSDPGGERGSSYNEQFF.